One and the same sample provided the 14 T cell receptor beta chains below, sequenced in a study of shared clonotypes between healthy human individuals. In the naive CD8 group, cells lacked CD45RO and were positively selected for CCR7, so terminally differentiated effector memory CD45RA+ cells were left out. The data were produced by immunoSEQ multiplex PCR, yet TCRdb's version contains in-frame clones alone and is incomplete. This table holds about 2.1 million clones, just under 95% found once. Sequencing was done on a sample of naive CD8+ T cells from PBMCs. Receptors were obtained from a man younger than 35 in good health. Some clones in this sample may be carry-over from other donors' samples.

This clone appeared once. The chain combines TRBV5-1 with TRBJ2-3; tentatively, D is TRBD1 or TRBD2 (5 bases each). In germline, CDR1 is SGHRS, CDR2 YFSETQ. V was pared by 4 bases and J by 5 bases, with 17 bases between. CDR3 length equals 15 residues. CDR3 amino acids: CASSVHGAEGDTQYF. CDR3 DNA sequence: TGCGCCAGCAGCGTGCATGGGGCCGAGGGAGATACGCAGTATTTT.

This chain links TRBV7-9 with TRBJ1-6; possibly TRBD1 for D (6 bases). This CDR3 has 15 amino acids. CDR1 is SEHNR and CDR2 is FQNEAQ in the germline V gene (reference sequence). V lost 5 bases and J 7 bases, leaving 15 bases between the germline ends. Here the CDR3 reads CASSPLAGVNSPLHF. Written as DNA, the CDR3 is TGTGCCAGCAGCCCCCTTGCAGGGGTGAATTCACCCCTCCACTTT.

The chain joins TRBV30 to TRBJ2-5; 15 bases map to TRBD2. CDR3 size: 17 residues. After removal of 1 base from V and 0 bases from J, the junction contained 3 bases not matched to a gene. The V gene's germline CDR1 is GTSNPN and CDR2 SVGIG (reference sequence). CDR3 coding DNA: TGTGCCTGGAGTGCCGGACTAGCGGGAGGGTACCAAGAGACCCAGTACTTC. This codes for CAWSAGLAGGYQETQYF.

This rearrangement joins TRBV30 to TRBJ2-7; D is perhaps TRBD2 (6 bases). Germline loops: CDR1 GTSNPN, CDR2 SVGIG (reference sequence). Trimming removed 4 bases from V and 6 bases from J, with 10 bases in between. The CDR3 sequence is 11 residues long. CDR3 sequence: CAWTLGSEQYF. CDR3 nucleotides: TGTGCCTGGACTCTCGGGAGCGAGCAGTACTTC.

This rearrangement joins TRBV7-9 to TRBJ2-3; 7 nucleotides agree with TRBD1. Germline CDR1 is SEHNR and CDR2 is FQNEAQ (reference sequence). Trimming at V came to 0 bases and at J to 3 bases, leaving 6 bases not matched to a gene. The CDR3 consists of 16 residues. Written as DNA, the CDR3 is TGTGCCAGCAGCTTAGCGGGCAGGGGGTGGACAGATACGCAGTATTTT. This translates into CASSLAGRGWTDTQYF.

The chain has TRBV7-2 and TRBJ1-1, with D tentatively TRBD1 (5 bases). The ends were cut back, 4 bases at V and 0 bases at J, with 9 bases in the middle. CDR1 and CDR2 from the germline V gene are SGHTA and FQGNSA. The CDR3 is 14 amino acids. In DNA form, the CDR3 reads TGTGCCAGCAGCTGGGGGACGGTGAACACTGAAGCTTTCTTT. The encoded protein is CASSWGTVNTEAFF.

The chain employs TRBV6-5 and TRBJ2-7; 7 bases map to TRBD1. Per germline, CDR1 MNHEY and CDR2 SVGAGI. The trim removed 9 bases at V and 5 bases at J, leaving 13 bases unmatched. The CDR3 has 14 residues. This CDR3 reads CASAQGSSIHEQYF. CDR3 in DNA: TGTGCCAGTGCACAGGGGTCTTCAATCCACGAGCAGTACTTC.

The genes are TRBV9 and TRBJ1-2; D gene uncertain. The V end lost 3 bases, the J end lost 0 bases, and 6 bases lay between the germline ends. This CDR3 comprises 13 residues. Germline values: CDR1 SGDLS, CDR2 YYNGEE. CDR3 bases: TGTGCCAGCAGCGCATACTCTAACTATGGCTACACCTTC. Translated, it gives CASSAYSNYGYTF.

About this clone itself: Other DNA sequences in this specimen translate into the identical CDR3. This chain uses TRBV9 with TRBJ2-6, with D maybe TRBD2 (6 bases). This CDR3 contains 17 residues. The V end was cut by 0 bases, the J end by 1 base, with 11 bases between. From germline, CDR1 is SGDLS and CDR2 YYNGEE. CDR3 residues: CASSVGPGLSGANVLTF. The CDR3 DNA follows: TGTGCCAGCAGCGTAGGGCCAGGACTATCTGGGGCCAACGTCCTGACTTTC.

This clone was seen only once. This rearrangement joins TRBV5-1 to TRBJ2-1; 11 bases are a match to TRBD1. The CDR3 spans 16 residues. Germline loops: CDR1 SGHRS, CDR2 YFSETQ. Germline trimming cut 2 bases from V and 8 bases from J; bases unmatched to any gene: 9. CDR3 coding DNA: TGCGCCAGCAGCTTCCCCCGGACAGGGGGCAGCGATGAGCAGTTCTTC. As protein: CASSFPRTGGSDEQFF.

The chain joins TRBV7-8 to TRBJ2-7; a weak D match, TRBD2 (6 bases). V was clipped by 4 bases and J by 6 bases, with 22 bases between them. The CDR3 spans 16 residues. Germline values: CDR1 SGHVS, CDR2 FQNEAQ. The CDR3 region has the DNA TGTGCCAGCAGCTACAAGACTAGTTCGTACGGAAGCGAGCAGTACTTC. It is translated as CASSYKTSSYGSEQYF. The full variable domain, in which reference TRBV7-8 and TRBJ2-7 provide the parts outside the CDR3, is GAGVSQSPRYKVAKRGQDVALRCDPISGHVSLFWYQQALGQGPEFLTYFQNEAQLDKSGLPSDRFFAERPEGSVSTLKIQRTQQEDSAVYLCASSYKTSSYGSEQYFGPGTRLTVT.

The V and J genes are TRBV5-6 and TRBJ2-7; weak D call: TRBD2 (6 bases). CDR1 is SGHDT, CDR2 YYEEEE, per germline. This CDR3 region has 15 residues. The V gene lost 0 bases and the J gene lost 5 bases, with 15 bases spanning the gap. In DNA form, the CDR3 reads TGTGCCAGCAGCTTGGGGCTAGCGCCTAGAAACGAGCAGTACTTC. Residues: CASSLGLAPRNEQYF.

The V call is TRBV14, the J call TRBJ2-7; maybe TRBD1 (5 bases). Trimming stripped 1 base from V and 0 bases from J, with 10 bases between. CDR3 length: 15 residues. Germline values: CDR1 SGHDN, CDR2 FVKESK. CDR3 region: CASSQGWTSSYEQYF. For the CDR3, the DNA is TGTGCCAGCAGCCAAGGGTGGACAAGCTCCTACGAGCAGTACTTC.

This clone has a single count. This CDR3 is also generated by other DNA sequences in the sample. The V gene is TRBV5-1, the J gene TRBJ1-1; D not certain. CDR1 is SGHRS, CDR2 YFSETQ, per germline. Trimming removed 4 bases from V and 0 bases from J, with 7 bases in between. This CDR3 region has 13 residues. As DNA, the CDR3 is TGCGCCAGCAGCCCACGTGTGAACACTGAAGCTTTCTTT. Translated, it gives CASSPRVNTEAFF.